Described below is a single T cell receptor beta chain sequence and its context. Profiling relied on immunoSEQ multiplex PCR, and the TCRdb table lists in-frame clones only, not all of them. The profile shows around 160,000 clones, around 80% of them singletons. Cohort placement rested on clinical history that participants reported themselves. Germline-derived CDR1 and CDR2 are MGHRA and YSYEKL. The CDR3 is 15 amino acids. Unmatched junction bases numbered 2, after V lost 4 bases and J lost 2 bases. The data were obtained in a study of blood T cell repertoires in COVID-19. In the study overall: Researchers got acute and convalescent COVID-19 samples from the United States, Italy and Spain.

The clonotype comes from a man aged 35 to 55 who had recovered from COVID-19. The chain recombines TRBV4-1 with TRBJ2-3, with 11 positions matching TRBD1. Material: PBMCs or T cells enriched from blood (not recorded which). CDR3 loop: CASSPGQGATDTQYF. Written as DNA, the CDR3 is TGCGCCAGCAGCCCAGGACAGGGGGCCACAGATACGCAGTATTTT.